This paragraph covers one TCR beta chain sequence. From germline, CDR1 is SGHTA and CDR2 FQGNSA. This CDR3 is 15 amino acids long. Trimming took 4 bases from V and 0 from J, leaving 10 bases between them. Per the original data handling: Estimation of nucleated cell counts relied on the amplification of reference gene primers. Data came from immunoSEQ multiplex PCR; TCRdb stores just in-frame clones and leaves some out. The V and J calls and the clone size are those of that table, but D and trimming were determined from the DNA. Of 250,000 to 300,000 clones in the sample, 88% are singletons; the top ten hold roughly 2%. The data derive from a study of blood T cell repertoires in COVID-19. Across the whole study: T cells, B-cell-depleted T cells, or PBMCs supplied cDNA or gDNA.

Across about 22 US areas, participants ranged in age from about 18 to 90 years. Participant-given clinical history determined each cohort assignment. The chain joins TRBV7-2 to TRBJ2-1; D may be TRBD2 (6 bases). This sequence was found in an older woman in a cohort exposed to, infected with or recovered from COVID-19 (not recorded which). The sequencing input was PBMCs or T cells enriched from blood (not recorded which). The DNA for the CDR3 is TGTGCCAGCAGCTCCGGGACTCGCTCCTACAATGAGCAGTTCTTC. It codes for CASSSGTRSYNEQFF.